This T cell receptor (beta chain) was sequenced in a study of PD-1 blockade in classical Hodgkin lymphoma. Clones were read by immunoSEQ multiplex PCR, and TCRdb kept only the in-frame ones, dropping some. The table records 25,000 to 30,000 clones, more than 80% of them present only once. The CDR3 covers 13 residues. V was clipped by 7 bases and J by 5 bases, with 17 bases between them. Germline CDR1 SQVTM, CDR2 ANQGSEA. Time point indicated: newly diagnosed, previously untreated cHL patient sample. From thawed PBMCs, CD4+ T cells were purified using magnetic negative selection. The V and J genes are TRBV29-1 and TRBJ1-2, with a possible D match to TRBD1 (6 bases). The origin of this receptor is a human donor with classical Hodgkin lymphoma. The material sequenced was CD4+ T cells from blood. The CDR3 loop reads CSARSGEGYGYTF. The DNA for the CDR3 is TGCAGCGCCCGGTCAGGGGAGGGATATGGCTACACCTTC.